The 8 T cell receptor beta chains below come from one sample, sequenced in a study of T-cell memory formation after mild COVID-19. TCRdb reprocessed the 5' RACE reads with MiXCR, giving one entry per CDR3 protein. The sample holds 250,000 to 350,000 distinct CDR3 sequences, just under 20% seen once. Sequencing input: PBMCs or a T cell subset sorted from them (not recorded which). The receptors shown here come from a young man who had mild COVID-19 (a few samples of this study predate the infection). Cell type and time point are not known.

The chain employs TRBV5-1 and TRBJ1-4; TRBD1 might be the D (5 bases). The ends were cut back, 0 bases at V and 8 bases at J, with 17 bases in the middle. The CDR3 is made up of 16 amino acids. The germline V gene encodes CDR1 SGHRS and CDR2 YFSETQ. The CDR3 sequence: CASSLDSGATGEKLFF. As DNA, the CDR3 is TGCGCCAGCAGCTTGGATTCCGGGGCGACGGGGGAAAAACTGTTTTTT.

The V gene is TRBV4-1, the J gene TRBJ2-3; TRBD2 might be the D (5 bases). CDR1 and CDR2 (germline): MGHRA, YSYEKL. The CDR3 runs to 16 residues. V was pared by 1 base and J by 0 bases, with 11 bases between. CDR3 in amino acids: CASSQGWETSTDTQYF. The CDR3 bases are TGCGCCAGCAGCCAAGGGTGGGAGACTAGCACAGATACGCAGTATTTT.

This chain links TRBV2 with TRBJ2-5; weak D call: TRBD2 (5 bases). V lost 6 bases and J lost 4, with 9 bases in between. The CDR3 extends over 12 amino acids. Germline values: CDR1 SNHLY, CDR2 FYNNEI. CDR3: CASSSEVETQYF. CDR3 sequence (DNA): TGTGCCAGCAGCTCGGAGGTAGAGACCCAGTACTTC.

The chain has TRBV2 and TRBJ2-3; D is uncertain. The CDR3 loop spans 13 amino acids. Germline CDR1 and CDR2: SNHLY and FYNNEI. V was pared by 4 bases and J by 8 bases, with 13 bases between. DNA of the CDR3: TGTGCCAGCAGTGCGGACCGCGTGGGTACGCAGTATTTT. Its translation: CASSADRVGTQYF.

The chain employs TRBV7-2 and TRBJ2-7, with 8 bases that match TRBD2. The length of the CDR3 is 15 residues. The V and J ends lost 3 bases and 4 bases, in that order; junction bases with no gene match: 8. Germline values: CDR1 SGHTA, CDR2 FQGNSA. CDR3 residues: CASSFSGLAAYEQYF. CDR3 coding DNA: TGTGCCAGCAGCTTTTCTGGACTAGCAGCGTACGAGCAGTACTTC.

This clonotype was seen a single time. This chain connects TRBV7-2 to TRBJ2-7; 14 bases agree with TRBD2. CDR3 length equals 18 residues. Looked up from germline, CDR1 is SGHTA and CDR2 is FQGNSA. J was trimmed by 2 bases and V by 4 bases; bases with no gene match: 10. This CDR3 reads CASSSRGWTSGGPYEQYF. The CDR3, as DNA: TGTGCCAGCAGCTCCCGAGGTTGGACTAGCGGGGGGCCCTACGAGCAGTACTTC.

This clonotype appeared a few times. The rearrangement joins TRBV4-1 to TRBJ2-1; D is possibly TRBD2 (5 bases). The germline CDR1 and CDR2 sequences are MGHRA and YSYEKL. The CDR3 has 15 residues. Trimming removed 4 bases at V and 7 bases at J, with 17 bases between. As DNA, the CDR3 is TGCGCCAGCAGCCGACGACCAGGAGCGGCAAATGAGCAGTTCTTC. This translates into CASSRRPGAANEQFF.

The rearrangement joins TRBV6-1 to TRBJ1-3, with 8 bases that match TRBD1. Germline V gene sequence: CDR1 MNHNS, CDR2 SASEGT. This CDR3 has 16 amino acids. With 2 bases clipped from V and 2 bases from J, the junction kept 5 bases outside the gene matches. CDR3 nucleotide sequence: TGTGCCAGCAGTGAAACCTCGACAGGGGCTGGAAACACCATATATTTT. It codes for CASSETSTGAGNTIYF.